The 10 T cell receptor delta chains below all came from one sample that was sequenced in a study of Vδ1+ human thymocytes. Study-wide points: Thymic TRG and TRD repertoires appeared highly polyclonal, with Gaussian CDR3 length distributions.

These receptors are not linked to any known antigen. The template was reverse-transcribed extracted RNA. The CDR3 regions were amplified by multiplex PCR from V-gene primers to a constant-region primer. TCRdb reprocessed the multiplex PCR reads through CATT. This sample yields 22,000 or so delta-chain clones, of which roughly 8% are seen a single time; less than 1% belongs to the top ten. Sequencing was performed on Vdelta1+ gamma-delta thymocytes from the thymus. The subset is: FACS-sorted CD3+ TCRalphabeta- TCRVdelta1+ TCRVdelta2- thymocytes. The receptors originated from a child less than two years old who had congenital heart surgery.

This clone was seen a handful of times. This sequence joins TRDV1 and TRDJ1; no definite D call. The CDR3 has 14 residues. Germline CDR1 TSWWSYY, CDR2 QGS. Trimming pared 2 bases from V and 0 bases from J, leaving 7 bases between. CDR3 amino acids: CALGESRYTDKLIF. The CDR3 DNA is TGTGCTCTTGGGGAATCCCGATACACCGATAAACTCATCTTT.

There are a few counts of this clone. This chain joins TRDV1 and TRDJ1; D is possibly TRDD2 (6 bases). Germline CDR1 TSWWSYY, CDR2 QGS. V gave up 2 bases and J gave up 2 bases, with 24 bases separating them. This CDR3 has 19 amino acids. CDR3 bases: TGTGCTCTTGGGGAATGCGGTGTCCTACCATCCTGGGAGACCGATAAACTCATCTTT. Amino acid sequence: CALGECGVLPSWETDKLIF.

V gene TRDV1 combines with J gene TRDJ1; D is perhaps TRDD3 (6 bases). V was trimmed by 0 bases and J by 1 base, leaving 27 bases between them. Germline V gene lookup returns CDR1 TSWWSYY and CDR2 QGS. This CDR3 spans 21 amino acids. CDR3 sequence reads: CALGELGLRPHLRGTTDKLIF. CDR3 DNA sequence: TGTGCTCTTGGGGAACTGGGGCTACGGCCTCACCTGAGGGGGACCACCGATAAACTCATCTTT.

This clone was found a few times. This chain joins TRDV1 and TRDJ1; 9 nucleotides agree with TRDD3. Germline V CDR1 and CDR2: TSWWSYY, QGS. The J segment lost 1 base and the V segment lost 3 bases, leaving 21 bases of the junction unmatched. This CDR3 region has 21 residues. CDR3 in DNA: TGTGCTCTTGGGGATACTGAGGAAAAAATGGGCGGGGGATACTGCACCGATAAACTCATCTTT. It codes for CALGDTEEKMGGGYCTDKLIF.

The chain uses TRDV1 and TRDJ1; the match to TRDD3 covers 13 bases. J was trimmed by 3 bases and V by 4 bases; bases with no gene match: 20. The CDR3 contains 21 residues. Germline V CDR1 and CDR2: TSWWSYY, QGS. The DNA for the CDR3 is TGTGCTCTTGGGGGATGGACTTCCTTTGGTACTGGGGGATACGACGCCGATAAACTCATCTTT. It translates to CALGGWTSFGTGGYDADKLIF.

This clone was picked up a small number of times. The chain uses TRDV1 and TRDJ1; 7 bases align to TRDD3. CDR3 length equals 19 residues. Germline V CDR1 and CDR2: TSWWSYY, QGS. V shed 0 bases, J shed 0 bases, and the junction held 13 bases outside the gene matches. CDR3 residues: CALGELRTLGVRYTDKLIF. CDR3 coding DNA: TGTGCTCTTGGGGAACTGCGTACGCTGGGGGTTCGGTACACCGATAAACTCATCTTT.

The chain combines TRDV1 with TRDJ1; 12 bases are a match to TRDD3. The germline V gene encodes CDR1 TSWWSYY and CDR2 QGS. The CDR3 has 20 residues. The V gene end was trimmed by 0 bases and the J gene end by 1 base; junction bases not matched to a gene: 12. CDR3 nucleotides: TGTGCTCTTGGGGAACTAATGTACGTACTGGGGGATACCCGCACCGATAAACTCATCTTT. This translates into CALGELMYVLGDTRTDKLIF.

This clone was observed a few times. This chain connects TRDV1 to TRDJ1; TRDD3 matches 8 bases. CDR3 length equals 16 residues. Germline V gene data show CDR1 as TSWWSYY and CDR2 as QGS. After removal of 5 bases from V and 0 bases from J, the junction contained 8 bases not matched to a gene. CDR3 sequence reads: CALGPTGGPDTDKLIF. CDR3 in DNA: TGTGCTCTTGGGCCAACTGGGGGTCCCGACACCGATAAACTCATCTTT.

The sample holds a few counts of this clone. The chain joins TRDV1 to TRDJ1, with TRDD3 identical over 10 bases. Looked up from germline, CDR1 is TSWWSYY and CDR2 is QGS. The V gene end was trimmed by 2 bases and the J gene end by 3 bases; junction bases not matched to a gene: 6. This CDR3 spans 16 amino acids. CDR3 region: CALGEGWGITADKLIF. In DNA form, the CDR3 reads TGTGCTCTTGGGGAAGGCTGGGGGATAACAGCCGATAAACTCATCTTT.

In its sample, this clone was seen a few times. The chain employs TRDV1 and TRDJ2, with 11 bases aligning to TRDD3. V lost 2 bases, J lost 6 bases, and 5 bases stayed unmatched. The CDR3 is 16 amino acids. Germline V gene data show CDR1 as TSWWSYY and CDR2 as QGS. The CDR3 sequence is CALGETWGILAAQLFF. DNA for the CDR3: TGTGCTCTTGGGGAAACCTGGGGGATACTGGCAGCACAACTCTTCTTT.